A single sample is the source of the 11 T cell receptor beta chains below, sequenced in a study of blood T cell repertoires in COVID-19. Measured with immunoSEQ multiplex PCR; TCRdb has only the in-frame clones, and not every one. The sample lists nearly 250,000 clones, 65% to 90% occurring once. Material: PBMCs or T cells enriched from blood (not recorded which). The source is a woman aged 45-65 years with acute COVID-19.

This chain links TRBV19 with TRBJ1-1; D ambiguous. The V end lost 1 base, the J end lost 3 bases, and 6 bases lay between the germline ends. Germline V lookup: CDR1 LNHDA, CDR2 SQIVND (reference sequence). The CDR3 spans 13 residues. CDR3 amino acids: CASSIAVDTEAFF. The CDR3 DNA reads TGTGCCAGTAGTATAGCTGTAGACACTGAAGCTTTCTTT.

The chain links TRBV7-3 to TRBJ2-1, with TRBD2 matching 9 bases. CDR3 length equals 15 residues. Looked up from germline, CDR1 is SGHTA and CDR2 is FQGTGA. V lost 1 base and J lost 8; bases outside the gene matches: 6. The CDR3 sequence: CASSLSGGAWDEQFF. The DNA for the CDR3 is TGTGCCAGCAGCTTAAGCGGGGGGGCCTGGGATGAGCAGTTCTTC.

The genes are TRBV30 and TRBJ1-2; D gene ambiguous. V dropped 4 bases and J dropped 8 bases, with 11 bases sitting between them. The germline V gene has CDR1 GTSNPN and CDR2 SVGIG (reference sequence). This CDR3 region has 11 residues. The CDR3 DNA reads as TGTGCCTGGATAGGAGGGAGCGGCTACACCTTC. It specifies CAWIGGSGYTF.

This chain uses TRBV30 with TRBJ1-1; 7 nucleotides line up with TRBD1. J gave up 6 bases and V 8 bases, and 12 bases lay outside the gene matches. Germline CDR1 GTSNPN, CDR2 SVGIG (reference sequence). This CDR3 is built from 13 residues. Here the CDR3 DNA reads TGTGCCACCACCAAACAGGGGACGCCTGAAGCTTTCTTT. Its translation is CATTKQGTPEAFF.

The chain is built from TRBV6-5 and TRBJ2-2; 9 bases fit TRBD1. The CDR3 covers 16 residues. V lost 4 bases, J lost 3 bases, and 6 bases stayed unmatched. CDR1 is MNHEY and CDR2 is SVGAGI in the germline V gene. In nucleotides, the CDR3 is TGTGCCAGCAGTTCGGGACAGGGAGCGGACACCGGGGAGCTGTTTTTT. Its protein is CASSSGQGADTGELFF.

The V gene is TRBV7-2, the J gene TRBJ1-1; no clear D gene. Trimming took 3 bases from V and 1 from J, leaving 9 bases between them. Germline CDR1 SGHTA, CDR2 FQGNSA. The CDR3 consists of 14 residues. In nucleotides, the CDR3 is TGTGCCAGCAGCTTCCAGGTGACGAACACTGAAGCTTTCTTT. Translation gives CASSFQVTNTEAFF. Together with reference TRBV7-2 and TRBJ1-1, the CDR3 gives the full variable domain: GAGVSQSPSNKVTEKGKDVELRCDPISGHTALYWYRQSLGQGLEFLIYFQGNSAPDKSGLPSDRFSAERTGGSVSTLTIQRTQQEDSAVYLCASSFQVTNTEAFFGQGTRLTVV.

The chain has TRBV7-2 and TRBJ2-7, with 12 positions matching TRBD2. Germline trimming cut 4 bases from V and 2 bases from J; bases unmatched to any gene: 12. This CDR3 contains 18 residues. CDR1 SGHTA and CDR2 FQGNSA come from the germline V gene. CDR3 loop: CASSSRGGLAGSTYEQYF. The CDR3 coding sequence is TGTGCCAGCAGCTCAAGAGGCGGACTAGCGGGGTCCACCTACGAGCAGTACTTC.

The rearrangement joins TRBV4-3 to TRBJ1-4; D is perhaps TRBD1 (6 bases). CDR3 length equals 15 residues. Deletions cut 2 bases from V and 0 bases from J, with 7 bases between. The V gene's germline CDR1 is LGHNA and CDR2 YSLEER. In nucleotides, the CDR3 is TGCGCCAGCAGCCAAAACAGGGCAACTAATGAAAAACTGTTTTTT. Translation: CASSQNRATNEKLFF.

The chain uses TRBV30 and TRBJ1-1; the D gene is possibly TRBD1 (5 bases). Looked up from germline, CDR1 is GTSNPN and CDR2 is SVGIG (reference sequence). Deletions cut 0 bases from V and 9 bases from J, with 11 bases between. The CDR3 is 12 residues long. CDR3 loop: CAWSVQGHQAFF. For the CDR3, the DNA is TGTGCCTGGAGTGTCCAAGGACATCAAGCTTTCTTT.

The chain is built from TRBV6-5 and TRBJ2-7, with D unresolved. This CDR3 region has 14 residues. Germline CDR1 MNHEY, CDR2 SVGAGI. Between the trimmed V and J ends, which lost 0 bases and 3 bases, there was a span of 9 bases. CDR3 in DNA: TGTGCCAGCAGTTACTCTGGCAGGATCTACGAGCAGTACTTC. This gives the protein CASSYSGRIYEQYF.

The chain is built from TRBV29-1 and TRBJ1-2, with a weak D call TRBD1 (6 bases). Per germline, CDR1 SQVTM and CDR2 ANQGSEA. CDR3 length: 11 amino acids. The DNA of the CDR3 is TGCCCGTTGGACAGCGGGAAGGGCTACACCTTC. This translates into CPLDSGKGYTF.